This T cell receptor (beta chain) was profiled in a study of blood T cell repertoires in COVID-19. Study details: Donors in the United States, Italy and Spain gave samples during acute or convalescent COVID-19.

This CDR3 has 13 residues. The ends were cut back, 3 bases at V and 5 bases at J, with 11 bases in the middle. Germline assignment: CDR1 GTSNPN and CDR2 SVGIG (reference sequence). Participants reported their clinical history, and cohort assignment relied on those reports. In the original workflow: By means of reference gene primer amplification, nucleated cell counts were estimated. Generated by immunoSEQ multiplex PCR, the TCRdb table keeps only in-frame clones and is missing some. The V and J calls and clone size come from that table; D and trimming were worked out from the DNA. This table has around 320,000 clones, around 90% appearing once.

The sample taken for sequencing was PBMCs or T cells enriched from blood (not recorded which). The chain has TRBV30 and TRBJ1-5, with D tentatively TRBD1 (5 bases). This receptor was identified in a woman younger than 30 with acute COVID-19. CDR3 sequence reads: CAWSWTSDQPQHF. In nucleotides, the CDR3 is TGTGCCTGGAGCTGGACATCCGATCAGCCCCAGCATTTT.